This is a list of T cell receptor beta chains from one sample in a study of tumor-infiltrating lymphocytes in localized non-small cell lung cancer. Libraries were prepared by immunoSEQ multiplex PCR; TCRdb keeps only in-frame clonotypes and omits some of them. The data contain approximately 15,000 clones, approximately 80% of them singletons. Specimen: uninvolved lung tissue not adjacent to the tumor. The receptors derive from a human donor with non-small cell lung cancer. Each CDR3 is given with its conserved first and last residue. The D gene is left open where the match is weak. Some rows have no size entry. The others give once, few or many, or a class for an expanded clone.

J gene	clone size	V gene	D gene	CDR3 DNA	CDR3 protein
TRBJ1-4	-	TRBV28	-	TGTGCCAGCAGTGTGGGAGATGAAAAACTGTTTTTT	CASSVGDEKLFF
TRBJ2-4	few	TRBV7-9	-	TGTGCCAGCTCCAATGGAGGTCGGAACATTCAGTACTTC	CASSNGGRNIQYF
TRBJ2-2	once	TRBV6-1	-	TGTGCCAGCAGTGAACAGGGTTCGAGCACCGGGGAGCTGTTTTTT	CASSEQGSSTGELFF
TRBJ2-1	-	TRBV4-2	TRBD2	TGTGCCAGCAGCCAAGATTCGGGACTAGCCTCCAATGAGCAGTTCTTC	CASSQDSGLASNEQFF
TRBJ2-1	-	TRBV6-1	-	TGTGCCAGCAGTGAACTAGCCCTTTACAATGAGCAGTTCTTC	CASSELALYNEQFF
TRBJ1-5	-	TRBV2	TRBD1	TGTGCCAGCACAACTTGGACAGGTAATCAGCCCCAGCATTTT	CASTTWTGNQPQHF
TRBJ1-1	-	TRBV28	-	TGTGCCAGCAGCCTCCACGGGGCCACTGAAGCTTTCTTT	CASSLHGATEAFF
TRBJ2-7	-	TRBV18	-	TGTGCCAGCTCACGGGGGCTAGGGGAAGAGCAGTACTTC	CASSRGLGEEQYF
TRBJ1-2	-	TRBV27	-	TGTGCCAGCAGTTTGGGGCCAGTTAAGTATGGCTACACCTTC	CASSLGPVKYGYTF
TRBJ2-6	large	TRBV11-2	-	TGTGCCAGCAGGGGTTTTGGGGCCAACGTCCTGACTTTC	CASRGFGANVLTF
TRBJ2-1	few	TRBV20-1	-	TGCAGTGCTAGAGGCGATGAGCAGTTCTTC	CSARGDEQFF
TRBJ2-1	-	TRBV11-2	TRBD2	TGTGCCAGCAGCCGGCGGGCTAGCGGGGTCGATGAGCAGTTCTTC	CASSRRASGVDEQFF
TRBJ2-3	-	TRBV5-1	TRBD2	TGCGCCAGCAGCCCGCGGCGGGGACTAGCGGGAGGAGTGGGCACAGATACGCAGTATTTT	CASSPRRGLAGGVGTDTQYF
TRBJ1-1	-	TRBV5-1	-	TGCGCCAGCAGCCCCGCAGGGGCCGGCGCTGAAGCTTTCTTT	CASSPAGAGAEAFF
TRBJ1-1	-	TRBV7-9	-	TGTGCCAGCTCGATTGCGAACACTGAAGCTTTCTTT	CASSIANTEAFF
TRBJ2-6	-	TRBV2	-	TGTGCCAGCATCTCAGGGGCTGGGGCCAACGTCCTGACTTTC	CASISGAGANVLTF
TRBJ2-7	-	TRBV4-2	-	TGTGCCAGCAGCCCTCACCAAGGAGGGAGTAATCTCTACGAGCAGTACTTC	CASSPHQGGSNLYEQYF
TRBJ2-1	-	TRBV9	-	TGTGCCAGCAGCGTGGGGACGGGGCTCGGTGAGCAGTTCTTC	CASSVGTGLGEQFF
TRBJ2-2	-	TRBV19	TRBD2	TGTGCCAGTAAGACTAGCGGGAGGATCGGGGAGCTGTTTTTT	CASKTSGRIGELFF
TRBJ2-2	-	TRBV5-1	TRBD2	TGCGCCAGCAGCGCGGGGACTAGTTTAACCGGGGAGCTGTTTTTT	CASSAGTSLTGELFF
TRBJ1-1	-	TRBV5-1	TRBD1	TGCGCCAGCAGCTTGGGACAGGGGGAAGCTTTCTTT	CASSLGQGEAFF
TRBJ2-3	-	TRBV5-1	-	TGCGCCAGCAGCTTATTCGGCGGAGATACGCAGTATTTT	CASSLFGGDTQYF
TRBJ2-2	-	TRBV4-1	-	TGCGCCAGCAGCCAGGGGGCGGGAGCGGGCACCGGGGAGCTGTTTTTT	CASSQGAGAGTGELFF
TRBJ1-5	-	TRBV2	-	TGTGCCAGCAGCGCCTCGGGGGCGAATCAGCCCCAGCATTTT	CASSASGANQPQHF
TRBJ1-2	-	TRBV19	-	TGTGCCAGTACCGGACGGGCGAATAACTATGGCTACACCTTC	CASTGRANNYGYTF
TRBJ2-5	-	TRBV7-9	-	TGTGCCAGCAGCCCCCTGACAGGCAGGAAGGAGACCCAGTACTTC	CASSPLTGRKETQYF
TRBJ2-5	-	TRBV5-4	-	TGTGCCAGCAGGTTCGCGGGAAACCCCCAAGAGACCCAGTACTTC	CASRFAGNPQETQYF
TRBJ2-1	-	TRBV2	-	TGTGCCAGCAAGCAAACTTCTGAGCAGTTCTTC	CASKQTSEQFF
TRBJ1-1	few	TRBV29-1	TRBD1	TGCAGCGTTGCCAGGGGGGAAGCTTTCTTT	CSVARGEAFF
TRBJ2-1	-	TRBV7-3	-	TGTGCCAGCAGCATCGGGAATGAGCAGTTCTTC	CASSIGNEQFF
TRBJ2-7	once	TRBV7-6	-	TGTGCCAGCAGCTTGGACCTCGGATATTCATACGAGCAGTACTTC	CASSLDLGYSYEQYF
TRBJ1-1	-	TRBV5-4	-	TGTGCCAGCAGGTGGAAAACCGGGGCAGCGAACACTGAAGCTTTCTTT	CASRWKTGAANTEAFF
TRBJ2-5	-	TRBV11-2	-	TGTGCCAGCAGCTTAGAGGTATCGTACCAAGAGACCCAGTACTTC	CASSLEVSYQETQYF
TRBJ2-7	-	TRBV2	-	TGTGCCAGCCAACTAGCACAACAATACGAGCAGTACTTC	CASQLAQQYEQYF
TRBJ2-1	-	TRBV5-1	TRBD2	TGCGCCAGCAGCTGGGCTAGCGGCCCCACCTACAATGAGCAGTTCTTC	CASSWASGPTYNEQFF
TRBJ2-2	-	TRBV7-3	TRBD1	TGTGCCAGCAGCTTGGGGGACAGGAGGGCCGGGGAGCTGTTTTTT	CASSLGDRRAGELFF
TRBJ2-7	few	TRBV5-1	TRBD2	TGCGCCAGCAGCTTGAGTAATAGCGGGAGCTCCTACGAGCAGTACTTC	CASSLSNSGSSYEQYF